One and the same sample provided the 20 T cell receptor beta chains below, sequenced in a study of OX40 agonist ivuxolimab in advanced cancers. TCRdb keeps only in-frame clones here, not all; method: immunoSEQ multiplex PCR. The data hold roughly 76,000 clones, with 88% observed a single time. The sequenced sample was CD4+ or CD8+ T cells sorted from blood, obtained in a trial of the OX40 agonist ivuxolimab. The receptors were gathered from an adult with an advanced solid tumor such as melanoma, head and neck, liver or kidney cancer.

V usage is TRBV2 and J usage is TRBJ1-3; 7 bases are a match to TRBD1. The germline CDR1 and CDR2 sequences are SNHLY and FYNNEI. J lost 0 bases, V lost 6 bases, and 8 bases had no gene match. This CDR3 has 16 amino acids. The CDR3 region has the DNA TGTGCCAGCAGCGAGGGACAGATGAGCTCTGGAAACACCATATATTTT. Its protein product is CASSEGQMSSGNTIYF.

The rearrangement uses TRBV7-9 and TRBJ1-1; possibly TRBD1 for D (5 bases). Trimming stripped 2 bases from V and 11 bases from J, with 18 bases between. Germline V gene data show CDR1 as SEHNR and CDR2 as FQNEAQ (reference sequence). The CDR3 length is 14 residues. CDR3 amino acids: CASSLLAGLGRAFF. The CDR3 nucleotides are TGTGCCAGCAGCTTACTCGCAGGGCTTGGACGGGCTTTCTTT. The full variable domain, its missing parts supplied by reference TRBV7-9 and TRBJ1-1, is DTGVSQNPRHKITKRGQNVTFRCDPISEHNRLYWYRQTLGQGPEFLTYFQNEAQLEKSRLLSDRFSAERPKGSFSTLEIQRTEQGDSAMYLCASSLLAGLGRAFFGQGTRLTVV.

The chain recombines TRBV9 with TRBJ1-2; D perhaps matches TRBD1 (6 bases). Trimming took 0 bases from V and 4 from J, leaving 13 bases between them. The CDR3 extends over 15 amino acids. Germline-derived CDR1 and CDR2 are SGDLS and YYNGEE. The CDR3 DNA sequence: TGTGCCAGCAGCGTAGATCAGGGGTTGAGCTATGGCTACACCTTC. Encoded protein: CASSVDQGLSYGYTF.

This chain uses TRBV6-5 with TRBJ1-1, with 7 positions matching TRBD1. Germline trimming cut 0 bases from V and 11 bases from J; bases unmatched to any gene: 9. CDR3 length: 14 residues. Germline CDR1 and CDR2: MNHEY and SVGAGI. Here the CDR3 reads CASSYSGTANWAFF. The CDR3 DNA is TGTGCCAGCAGTTACTCGGGGACAGCGAACTGGGCTTTCTTT.

This sequence joins TRBV7-9 and TRBJ1-1; 8 nucleotides line up with TRBD1. V lost 1 base, J lost 6 bases, and 4 bases stayed unmatched. The CDR3 extends over 14 amino acids. CDR1 is SEHNR, CDR2 FQNEAQ, per germline (reference sequence). The CDR3 bases are TGTGCCAGCAGCTTAGGGGACAGGATCTCTGAAGCTTTCTTT. Translated: CASSLGDRISEAFF.

The chain is built from TRBV19 and TRBJ2-2, with 9 bases lining up with TRBD2. V dropped 3 bases and J dropped 0; count of bases not matched to a gene: 8. The CDR3 runs to 18 residues. Germline V gives CDR1 LNHDA, CDR2 SQIVND (reference sequence). The CDR3 coding sequence is TGTGCCAGTAGTATTTCCAGCGGGAGGCCTTCGAACACCGGGGAGCTGTTTTTT. Translating gives CASSISSGRPSNTGELFF.

This chain connects TRBV28 to TRBJ2-1, with 7 bases that match TRBD2. The CDR3 has 17 residues. CDR1 and CDR2 from the germline V gene are MDHEN and SYDVKM. With 2 bases clipped from V and 6 bases from J, the junction kept 13 bases outside the gene matches. Here the CDR3 DNA reads TGTGCCAGCAGTTTAACTCTTGGGGCGGGAGCAGGCAATGAGCAGTTCTTC. It translates to CASSLTLGAGAGNEQFF.

This chain uses TRBV18 with TRBJ2-5, with TRBD2 matching over 13 bases. The germline V gene encodes CDR1 KGHSH and CDR2 LQKENI. After removal of 4 bases from V and 0 bases from J, the junction contained 8 bases not matched to a gene. This CDR3 has 18 amino acids. For the CDR3, the DNA is TGTGCCAGCTCACTCCGGACTAGCGGGAGCGAGTACCAAGAGACCCAGTACTTC. Its protein product is CASSLRTSGSEYQETQYF.

For the CDR3, the DNA is TGTGCCTGGAGTGCCTCTGCCCAGGGAGAGCAGTACTTC. It specifies CAWSASAQGEQYF. V gene TRBV30 combines with J gene TRBJ2-7; maybe TRBD1 (5 bases). Germline V gene data show CDR1 as GTSNPN and CDR2 as SVGIG (reference sequence). V lost 1 base to trimming and J lost 7 bases, with 14 bases between them. The CDR3 length is 13 residues.

J is TRBJ1-4 and V is TRBV5-1; weak D call: TRBD1 (6 bases). V dropped 2 bases and J dropped 5 bases, with 16 bases sitting between them. Germline assignment: CDR1 SGHRS and CDR2 YFSETQ. The CDR3 extends over 16 amino acids. As DNA, the CDR3 is TGCGCCAGCAGCTTCGGGACATCCGGTAGGAATGAAAAACTGTTTTTT. This sequence encodes CASSFGTSGRNEKLFF.

CDR3 residues: CASSSGPGLSNEQFF. The CDR3 DNA is TGCGCCAGCAGCTCGGGACCGGGGCTGAGCAATGAGCAGTTCTTC. The V and J genes are TRBV5-1 and TRBJ2-1; D is possibly TRBD1 or TRBD2 (5 bases each). CDR1 SGHRS and CDR2 YFSETQ come from the germline V gene. The CDR3 sequence is 15 residues long. Deletions cut 3 bases from V and 6 bases from J, with 16 bases between.

The chain couples TRBV7-8 to TRBJ1-5, with 8 nucleotides matching TRBD1. Trimming removed 1 base from V and 1 base from J; junction bases left unmatched: 6. The length of the CDR3 is 17 residues. Germline CDR1 reads SGHVS; CDR2 reads FQNEAQ. CDR3 sequence reads: CASSLGAGGGSNQPQHF. CDR3 coding DNA: TGTGCCAGCAGCTTAGGGGCAGGGGGCGGAAGCAATCAGCCCCAGCATTTT.

The chain is built from TRBV19 and TRBJ1-2; TRBD1 is a possible D gene (5 bases). Germline CDR1 and CDR2: LNHDA and SQIVND (reference sequence). V was pared by 0 bases and J by 4 bases, with 9 bases between. The CDR3 has 14 amino acids. The CDR3 region is CASSIEQGAYGYTF. The CDR3 DNA sequence: TGTGCCAGTAGTATAGAGCAGGGAGCCTATGGCTACACCTTC.

The chain is built from TRBV6-6 and TRBJ1-2; 8 bases match TRBD1. The CDR3 is 14 residues long. Germline-derived CDR1 and CDR2 are MNHNY and SVGAGI (reference sequence). Trimming removed 10 bases from V and 4 bases from J; junction bases left unmatched: 11. The CDR3 is CANRSTGASYGYTF. The CDR3 DNA reads TGTGCCAACAGATCGACAGGGGCCAGCTATGGCTACACCTTC.

The rearrangement links TRBV5-1 to TRBJ1-2; 9 nucleotides line up with TRBD1. V lost 3 bases to trimming and J lost 1 base; unmatched junction nucleotides: 7. Germline CDR1 is SGHRS and CDR2 is YFSETQ. This CDR3 comprises 16 residues. This CDR3 is CASSSQGAGGNYGYTF. CDR3 nucleotide sequence: TGCGCCAGCAGCTCACAGGGGGCCGGGGGTAACTATGGCTACACCTTC. Full variable domain (remainder filled in from reference TRBV5-1 and TRBJ1-2): KAGVTQTPRYLIKTRGQQVTLSCSPISGHRSVSWYQQTPGQGLQFLFEYFSETQRNKGNFPGRFSGRQFSNSRSEMNVSTLELGDSALYLCASSSQGAGGNYGYTFGSGTRLTVV.

J is TRBJ2-5 and V is TRBV5-6; the D is unclear. The CDR3 is made up of 15 amino acids. CDR1 is SGHDT and CDR2 is YYEEEE in the germline V gene. V lost 4 bases to trimming and J lost 2 bases, with 15 bases between them. The CDR3 loop is CASSTAVTTQETQYF. In nucleotides, the CDR3 is TGTGCCAGCAGCACGGCGGTGACAACACAAGAGACCCAGTACTTC.

The V and J genes are TRBV5-4 and TRBJ1-6; no firm D call. The V end was cut by 0 bases, the J end by 0 bases, with 16 bases between. CDR1 SGHNT and CDR2 YYREEE come from the germline V gene (reference sequence). This CDR3 has 19 residues. The CDR3 is CASSLDFGSHSSYNSPLHF. The CDR3 DNA reads as TGTGCCAGCAGCTTGGATTTCGGCAGCCATAGCTCCTATAATTCACCCCTCCACTTT.

The V and J genes are TRBV30 and TRBJ2-2, with 9 bases identical to TRBD1. CDR1 is GTSNPN and CDR2 is SVGIG in the germline V gene (reference sequence). The CDR3 is 15 amino acids. The J segment lost 3 bases and the V segment lost 0 bases, leaving 2 bases of the junction unmatched. This chain's CDR3 is CAWSVRDRDTGELFF. Here the CDR3 DNA reads TGTGCCTGGAGTGTAAGGGACAGGGACACCGGGGAGCTGTTTTTT.

The chain uses TRBV19 and TRBJ1-2; D remains unclear. V dropped 6 bases and J dropped 0 bases, with 14 bases sitting between them. Germline V CDR1 and CDR2: LNHDA, SQIVND (reference sequence). The CDR3 has 15 amino acids. CDR3 in DNA: TGTGCCAGTAGAAGCCCCCGGGCAACTAACTATGGCTACACCTTC. It codes for CASRSPRATNYGYTF. The full variable domain, completed using reference TRBV19 and TRBJ1-2, is DGGITQSPKYLFRKEGQNVTLSCEQNLNHDAMYWYRQDPGQGLRLIYYSQIVNDFQKGDIAEGYSVSREKKESFPLTVTSAQKNPTAFYLCASRSPRATNYGYTFGSGTRLTVV.

This clone has more than one count but fewer than ten. V is TRBV2 and J is TRBJ2-3, with 7 nucleotides matching TRBD1. With 7 bases clipped from V and 3 bases from J, the junction kept 1 base outside the gene matches. The CDR3 totals 12 residues. The V gene's germline CDR1 is SNHLY and CDR2 FYNNEI. CDR3 DNA sequence: TGTGCCAGCACACAGGGGACAGATACGCAGTATTTT. Translated, it gives CASTQGTDTQYF.